This TCR beta chain originates from a study of regulatory T cells in long-lasting Graves disease. Study-level results: Whereas new patients shared 800 to 1,000 public clonotypes, persistent patients shared more, at 2,500 to 3,500.

CDR3 length: 19 amino acids. Deletions cut 4 bases from V and 5 bases from J, with 26 bases between. Germline CDR1 is LNHNV and CDR2 is YYDKDF (reference sequence). This clonotype was detected a few times. Antigen: not known. Investigators prepared the TCR beta libraries by applying iRepertoire HTBI primers and Arm-PCR of CDR3 regions. MiXCR, applied by TCRdb to the multiplex PCR reads, yields one record per CDR3 protein. Of over 450,000 distinct CDR3 sequences detected, around a fifth appear once; the ten largest clones hold about 6.6%. The time point here: persistent/refractory GD, antithyroid drugs over 5 years with positive TRAb. Researchers made the TCR library from RNA that was extracted from PBMCs.

This receptor was taken from a female donor with Graves disease. The rearrangement uses TRBV15 and TRBJ1-4; a weak D match, TRBD1 (5 bases). Sequencing was performed on peripheral blood mononuclear cells (PBMCs), taken when the disease was refractory, from a patient treated with antithyroid drugs. The CDR3 sequence is CATSKSPRGRGEGNEKLFF. CDR3 DNA sequence: TGTGCCACCAGCAAATCCCCCCGGGGGAGGGGCGAGGGGAATGAAAAACTGTTTTTT.